The 3 T cell receptor beta chains listed next were all sequenced from one sample in a study of OX40 agonist ivuxolimab in advanced cancers. Library prep was done by the immunoSEQ multiplex PCR assay. Here the immuneACCESS table is served through TCRdb, limited to in-frame sequences with V and J called. Missing clones are a known gap in these copies; in checked studies unresolved V genes cover under half, and the rest lacks a known reason. In all, the sample holds roughly 64,000 clones, and over 75% of those were seen once. Jointly, the top ten make up approximately 15% of the sample. Here the sequenced sample was CD4+ or CD8+ T cells sorted from blood, taken in a trial of the OX40 agonist ivuxolimab. The receptors here all came from an adult with an advanced solid tumor such as melanoma, head and neck, liver or kidney cancer.

The rearrangement joins TRBV5-4 to TRBJ2-3, with a tentative D call TRBD2 (6 bases). The V gene's germline CDR1 is SGHNT and CDR2 YYREEE (reference sequence). V was pared by 6 bases and J by 5 bases, with 13 bases between. The CDR3 covers 13 residues. CDR3 region: CASMVRREDTQYF. The CDR3 DNA reads TGTGCCAGCATGGTCAGGAGGGAAGATACGCAGTATTTT.

The rearrangement uses TRBV7-2 and TRBJ2-7; 9 bases are shared with TRBD2. The CDR3 loop spans 16 amino acids. CDR1 SGHTA and CDR2 FQGNSA come from the germline V gene. V dropped 3 bases and J dropped 6; count of bases not matched to a gene: 12. CDR3 sequence (DNA): TGTGCCAGCAGCTTTCCGGCGGCTAGCGGGAACGGCGAGCAGTACTTC. Amino acids: CASSFPAASGNGEQYF.

The chain recombines TRBV7-7 with TRBJ2-5; D unclear. CDR1 and CDR2 from the germline V gene are SSHAT and FNYEAQ (reference sequence). This CDR3 contains 13 residues. Trimming cost V 2 bases and J 0 bases, with 4 bases left between them. CDR3 bases: TGTGCCAGCAGCTTAAGCAACCAAGAGACCCAGTACTTC. This encodes CASSLSNQETQYF.